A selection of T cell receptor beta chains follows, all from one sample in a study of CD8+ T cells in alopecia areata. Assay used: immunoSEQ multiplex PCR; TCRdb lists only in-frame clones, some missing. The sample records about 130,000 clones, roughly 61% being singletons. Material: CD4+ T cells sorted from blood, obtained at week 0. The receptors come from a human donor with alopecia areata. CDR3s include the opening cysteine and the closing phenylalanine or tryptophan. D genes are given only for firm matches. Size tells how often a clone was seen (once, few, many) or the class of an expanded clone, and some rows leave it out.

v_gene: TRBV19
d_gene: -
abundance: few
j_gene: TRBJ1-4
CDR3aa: CASSRGTENEKLFF
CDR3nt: TGTGCCAGTAGTAGAGGGACGGAGAACGAAAAACTGTTTTTT

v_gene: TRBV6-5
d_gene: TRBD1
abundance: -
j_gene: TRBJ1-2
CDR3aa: CASTGQGGGYTF
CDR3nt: TGTGCCAGCACGGGACAGGGAGGCGGCTACACCTTC

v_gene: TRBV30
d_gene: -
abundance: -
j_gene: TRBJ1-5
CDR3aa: CAWSTRPSSNQPQHF
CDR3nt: TGTGCCTGGAGTACCAGGCCGTCTAGCAATCAGCCCCAGCATTTT

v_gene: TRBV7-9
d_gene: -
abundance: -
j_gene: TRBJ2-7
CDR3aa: CASSLESGRNDYEQYF
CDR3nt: TGTGCCAGCAGCTTAGAGTCGGGACGGAACGACTACGAGCAGTACTTC

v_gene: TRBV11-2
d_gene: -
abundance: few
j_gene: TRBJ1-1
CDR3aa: CASSSAQGLGTEAFF
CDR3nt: TGTGCCAGCAGCTCTGCCCAGGGTTTGGGCACTGAAGCTTTCTTT

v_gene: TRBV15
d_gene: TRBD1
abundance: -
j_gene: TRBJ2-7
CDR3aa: CATSRARQGEQYF
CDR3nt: TGTGCCACCAGCAGAGCTCGACAGGGTGAGCAGTACTTC

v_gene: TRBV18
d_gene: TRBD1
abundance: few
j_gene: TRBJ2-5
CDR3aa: CASSRVRPGQGETQYF
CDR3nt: TGTGCCAGCTCACGAGTGCGACCGGGACAGGGGGAGACCCAGTACTTC

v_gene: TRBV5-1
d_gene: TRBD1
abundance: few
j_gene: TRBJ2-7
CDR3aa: CASTTGGGYEQYF
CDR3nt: TGCGCCAGCACCACAGGGGGCGGCTACGAGCAGTACTTC

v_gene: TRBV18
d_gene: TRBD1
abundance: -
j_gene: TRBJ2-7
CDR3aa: CASSPGQGAYEQYF
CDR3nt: TGTGCCAGCTCACCTGGACAGGGGGCCTACGAGCAGTACTTC

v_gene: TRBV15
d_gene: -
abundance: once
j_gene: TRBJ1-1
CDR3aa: CATSTESGNTEAFF
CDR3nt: TGTGCCACCAGCACCGAAAGCGGGAACACTGAAGCTTTCTTT

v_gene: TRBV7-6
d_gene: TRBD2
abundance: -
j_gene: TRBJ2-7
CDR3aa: CASSPPGTTEQYF
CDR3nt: TGTGCCAGCAGCCCCCCGGGGACTACCGAGCAGTACTTC

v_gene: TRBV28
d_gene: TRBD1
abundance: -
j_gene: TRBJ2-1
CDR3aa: CASSLRTGDNEQFF
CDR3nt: TGTGCCAGCAGTCTCCGAACAGGGGACAATGAGCAGTTCTTC

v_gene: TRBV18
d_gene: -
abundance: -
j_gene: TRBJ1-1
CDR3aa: CASSAQGREWTEAFF
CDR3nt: TGTGCCAGCTCAGCCCAGGGGCGGGAGTGGACTGAAGCTTTCTTT

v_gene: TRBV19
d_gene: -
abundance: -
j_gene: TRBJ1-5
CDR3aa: CASTRGASNQPQHF
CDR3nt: TGTGCCAGTACTCGCGGGGCTAGTAATCAGCCCCAGCATTTT

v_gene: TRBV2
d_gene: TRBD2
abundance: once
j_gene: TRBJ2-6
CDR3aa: CASSRGLAGAGANVLTF
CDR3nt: TGTGCCAGCAGTCGCGGACTAGCGGGAGCTGGGGCCAACGTCCTGACTTTC

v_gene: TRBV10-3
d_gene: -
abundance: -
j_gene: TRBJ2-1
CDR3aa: CAISGLGSDNEQFF
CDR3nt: TGTGCCATCAGTGGCCTGGGAAGTGACAATGAGCAGTTCTTC

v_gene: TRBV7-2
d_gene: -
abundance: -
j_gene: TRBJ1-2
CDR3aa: CASSLDWTQNYGYTF
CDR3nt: TGTGCCAGCAGCTTAGACTGGACTCAGAACTATGGCTACACCTTC

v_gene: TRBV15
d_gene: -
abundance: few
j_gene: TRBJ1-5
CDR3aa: CATSREHDSSNQPQHF
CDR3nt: TGTGCCACCAGCAGAGAACACGACAGCTCCAATCAGCCCCAGCATTTT

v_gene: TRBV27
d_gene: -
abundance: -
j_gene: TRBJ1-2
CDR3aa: CASTGNGYTF
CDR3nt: TGTGCCAGTACCGGGAATGGCTACACCTTC

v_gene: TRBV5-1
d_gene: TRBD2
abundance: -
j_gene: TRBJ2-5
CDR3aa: CASSFSRTSPIQETQYF
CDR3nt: TGCGCCAGCAGCTTTTCACGGACTAGCCCGATTCAAGAGACCCAGTACTTC

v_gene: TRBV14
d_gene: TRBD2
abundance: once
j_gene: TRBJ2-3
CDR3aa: CASSQVRTSGSDTQYF
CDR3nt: TGTGCCAGCAGCCAAGTACGGACTAGCGGGTCAGATACGCAGTATTTT

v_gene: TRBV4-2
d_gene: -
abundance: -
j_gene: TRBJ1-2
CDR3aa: CASSQDNSRGYTF
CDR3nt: TGTGCCAGCAGCCAAGATAACAGTCGGGGCTACACCTTC

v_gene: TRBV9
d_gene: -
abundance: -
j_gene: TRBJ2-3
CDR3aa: CASSLEWDSTDTQYF
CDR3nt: TGTGCCAGCAGCCTCGAGTGGGATTCGACAGATACGCAGTATTTT

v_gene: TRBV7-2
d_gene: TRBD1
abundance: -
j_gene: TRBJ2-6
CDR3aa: CASSLAIGTGYSGANVLTF
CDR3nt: TGTGCCAGCAGCTTAGCTATCGGGACAGGGTACTCTGGGGCCAACGTCCTGACTTTC

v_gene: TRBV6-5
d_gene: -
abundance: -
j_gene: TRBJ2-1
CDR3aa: CASRGGVEQFF
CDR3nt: TGTGCCAGCAGAGGGGGGGTTGAGCAGTTCTTC

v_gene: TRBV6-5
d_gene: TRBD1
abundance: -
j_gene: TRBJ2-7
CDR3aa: CASRQGRSYEQYF
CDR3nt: TGTGCCAGTAGACAGGGGCGATCCTACGAGCAGTACTTC

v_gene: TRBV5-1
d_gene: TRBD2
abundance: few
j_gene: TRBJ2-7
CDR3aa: CASSETSGNYEQYF
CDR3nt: TGCGCCAGCAGTGAGACTAGCGGCAACTACGAGCAGTACTTC

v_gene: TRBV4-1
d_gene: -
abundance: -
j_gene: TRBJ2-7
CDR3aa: CASSQEQAYEQYF
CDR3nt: TGCGCCAGCAGCCAAGAGCAGGCCTACGAGCAGTACTTC

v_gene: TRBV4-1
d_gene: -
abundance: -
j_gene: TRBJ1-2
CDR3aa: CASSPRDPLYGYTF
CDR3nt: TGCGCCAGCAGCCCACGGGACCCACTCTATGGCTACACCTTC

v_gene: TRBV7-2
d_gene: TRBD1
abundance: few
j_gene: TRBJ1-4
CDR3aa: CASSSGQWEKLFF
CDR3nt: TGTGCCAGCAGCTCGGGACAGTGGGAAAAACTGTTTTTT

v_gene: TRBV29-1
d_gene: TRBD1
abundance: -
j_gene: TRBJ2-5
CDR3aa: CSADRGREETQYF
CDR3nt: TGCAGCGCGGACAGGGGGCGCGAAGAGACCCAGTACTTC

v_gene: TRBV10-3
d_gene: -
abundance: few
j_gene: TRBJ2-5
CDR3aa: CAISEFYSQETQYF
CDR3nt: TGTGCCATCAGTGAATTCTACAGTCAGGAGACCCAGTACTTC

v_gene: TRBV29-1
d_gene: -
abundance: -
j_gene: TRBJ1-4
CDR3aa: CSAREFATNEKLFF
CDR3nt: TGCAGCGCCCGAGAGTTTGCAACTAATGAAAAACTGTTTTTT

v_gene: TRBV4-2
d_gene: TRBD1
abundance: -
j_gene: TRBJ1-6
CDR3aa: CASSPRDRHNSPLHF
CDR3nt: TGTGCCAGCAGCCCCCGGGACAGGCATAATTCACCCCTCCACTTT

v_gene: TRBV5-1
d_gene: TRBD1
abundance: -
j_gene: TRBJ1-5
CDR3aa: CASSLVGDREEQPQHF
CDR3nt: TGCGCCAGCAGCTTGGTGGGGGACAGGGAAGAACAGCCCCAGCATTTT

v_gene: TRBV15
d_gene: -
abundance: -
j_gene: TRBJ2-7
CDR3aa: CATSRVRVGYEQYF
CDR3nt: TGTGCCACCAGCAGAGTCCGGGTGGGCTACGAGCAGTACTTC

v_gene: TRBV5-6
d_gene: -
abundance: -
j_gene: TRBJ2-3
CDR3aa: CASSLRGVFDTQYF
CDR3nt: TGTGCCAGCAGCTTGCGCGGGGTGTTCGATACGCAGTATTTT

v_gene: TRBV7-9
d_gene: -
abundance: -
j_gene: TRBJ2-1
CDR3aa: CASSPRLGHGDNEQFF
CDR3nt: TGTGCCAGCAGCCCACGATTGGGTCACGGGGACAATGAGCAGTTCTTC

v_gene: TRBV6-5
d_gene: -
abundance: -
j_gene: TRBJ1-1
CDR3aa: CASSYQFEGITEAFF
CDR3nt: TGTGCCAGCAGTTACCAGTTTGAGGGAATCACTGAAGCTTTCTTT

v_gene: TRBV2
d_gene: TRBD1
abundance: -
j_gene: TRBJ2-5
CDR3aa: CASTRTGQETQYF
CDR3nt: TGTGCCAGCACCCGGACAGGGCAAGAGACCCAGTACTTC

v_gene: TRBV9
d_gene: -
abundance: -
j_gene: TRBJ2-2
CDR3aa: CASRSGSNTGELFF
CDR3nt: TGTGCCAGCAGGTCGGGGTCAAACACCGGGGAGCTGTTTTTT

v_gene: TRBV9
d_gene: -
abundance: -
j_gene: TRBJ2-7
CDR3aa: CASSVGTTEDYEQYF
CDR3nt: TGTGCCAGCAGCGTAGGGACTACCGAAGACTACGAGCAGTACTTC

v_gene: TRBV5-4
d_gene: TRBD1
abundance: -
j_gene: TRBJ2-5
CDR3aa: CASSSKTGGSGETQYF
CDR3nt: TGTGCCAGCAGCTCGAAGACAGGGGGCTCTGGGGAGACCCAGTACTTC

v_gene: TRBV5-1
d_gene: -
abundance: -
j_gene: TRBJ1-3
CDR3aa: CASSWAGQPGNTIYF
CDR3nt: TGCGCCAGCAGCTGGGCAGGTCAACCTGGAAACACCATATATTTT

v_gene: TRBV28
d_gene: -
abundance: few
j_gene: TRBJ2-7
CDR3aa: CASSTDRSSTYEQYF
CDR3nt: TGTGCCAGCAGTACGGACCGGAGCTCTACCTACGAGCAGTACTTC

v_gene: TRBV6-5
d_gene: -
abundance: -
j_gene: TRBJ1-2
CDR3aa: CASKPGTDYGYTF
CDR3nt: TGTGCCAGCAAACCCGGGACCGACTATGGCTACACCTTC

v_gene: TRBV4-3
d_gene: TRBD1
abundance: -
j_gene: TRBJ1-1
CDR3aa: CASSRMGQMNTEAFF
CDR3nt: TGCGCCAGCAGCCGCATGGGACAGATGAACACTGAAGCTTTCTTT

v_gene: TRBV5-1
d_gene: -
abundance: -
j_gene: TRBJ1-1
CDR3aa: CASSSGRAEAFF
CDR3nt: TGCGCCAGCAGCTCCGGTCGGGCTGAAGCTTTCTTT

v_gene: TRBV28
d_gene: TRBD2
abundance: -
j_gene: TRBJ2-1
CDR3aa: CASSSTLAGGYNEQFF
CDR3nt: TGTGCCAGCAGTTCAACCTTAGCGGGAGGCTACAATGAGCAGTTCTTC

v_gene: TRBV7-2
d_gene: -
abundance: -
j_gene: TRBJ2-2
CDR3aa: CASSQGQTNTGELFF
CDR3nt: TGTGCCAGCAGCCAGGGCCAGACGAACACCGGGGAGCTGTTTTTT